The TCR beta chain under discussion was sequenced for a study of blood T cell repertoires in COVID-19. Libraries were prepared by immunoSEQ multiplex PCR; TCRdb keeps only in-frame clonotypes and omits some of them. The data contain some 48,000 clones, approximately 90% of them singletons. Trimming removed 6 bases from V and 1 base from J, with 12 bases in between. CDR3 length: 13 amino acids. Germline values: CDR1 GTSNPN, CDR2 SVGIG (reference sequence). The chain links TRBV30 to TRBJ1-2; weak D call: TRBD1 (6 bases). Sequenced: peripheral blood. The clonotype was recovered from a man between 65 and 85 years old with acute or convalescent COVID-19. The CDR3 here is CACGDRRNYGYTF. CDR3 coding DNA: TGTGCCTGCGGTGACAGGCGTAACTATGGCTACACCTTC.